These 2 T cell receptor beta chains originate from one sample sequenced in a study of cytomegalovirus exposure and HLA in healthy donors. PCR involved 60 Vbeta and 13 Jbeta primers. The data were produced by immunoSEQ multiplex PCR, yet TCRdb's version contains in-frame clones alone and is incomplete. The data show roughly 200,000 clones, with around 80% seen just once and 3% to 4.5% held by the top ten. Sequencing was performed on PBMCs. These TCRs come from a woman in her sixties or seventies in good health and CMV-seropositive.

The J gene is TRBJ1-1, the V gene TRBV6-1, with D perhaps matching TRBD1 (5 bases). The CDR3 runs to 14 residues. Germline CDR1 MNHNS, CDR2 SASEGT. V lost 2 bases and J lost 4, with 11 bases in between. CDR3 residues: CASSERGVGTEAFF. The CDR3 nucleotides read TGTGCCAGCAGTGAAAGGGGCGTGGGCACTGAAGCTTTCTTT.

This chain uses TRBV2 with TRBJ2-2, with 10 positions matching TRBD2. The germline V gene has CDR1 SNHLY and CDR2 FYNNEI. The CDR3 length is 15 residues. V was pared by 6 bases and J by 1 base, with 2 bases of the junction left unmatched. The CDR3 nucleotides are TGTGCCAGCAGCCGGACTAGCGGGAACACCGGGGAGCTGTTTTTT. Translating gives CASSRTSGNTGELFF.